The text below deals with one T cell receptor beta chain. Its antigen is still unknown. Assay used: immunoSEQ multiplex PCR; TCRdb lists only in-frame clones, some missing. The table has fewer than 50,000 clones, about 90% seen once. The source of the sample is a study of OX40 agonist ivuxolimab in advanced cancers. In the study overall: In this cohort, patients received ivuxolimab, an agonistic anti-OX40 (CD134) antibody. Three patients got partial responses; one had hepatocellular carcinoma and two had cutaneous melanoma. At around 81% male, the cohort had a mean age of about 60 years, ranging from roughly 20 to 80. Study-level results: The study observed clonal expansion of CD4+ and CD8+ blood T cells by week 6 at 0.1 to 3.0 mg/kg.

CDR1 is MDHEN and CDR2 is SYDVKM in the germline V gene. J gave up 4 bases and V 5 bases, and 8 bases lay outside the gene matches. The CDR3 has 15 residues. This clonotype originated in an adult with an advanced solid tumor such as melanoma, head and neck, liver or kidney cancer. Material: CD4+ or CD8+ T cells sorted from blood, obtained in a trial of the OX40 agonist ivuxolimab. The rearrangement joins TRBV28 to TRBJ2-7; 10 positions match TRBD1. The DNA of the CDR3 is TGTGCCAGCAGTAAAATCCGGGACAGGGGATACGAGCAGTACTTC. Protein sequence: CASSKIRDRGYEQYF. The full variable domain, in which reference TRBV28 and TRBJ2-7 provide the parts outside the CDR3, is DVKVTQSSRYLVKRTGEKVFLECVQDMDHENMFWYRQDPGLGLRLIYFSYDVKMKEKGDIPEGYSVSREKKERFSLILESASTNQTSMYLCASSKIRDRGYEQYFGPGTRLTVT.